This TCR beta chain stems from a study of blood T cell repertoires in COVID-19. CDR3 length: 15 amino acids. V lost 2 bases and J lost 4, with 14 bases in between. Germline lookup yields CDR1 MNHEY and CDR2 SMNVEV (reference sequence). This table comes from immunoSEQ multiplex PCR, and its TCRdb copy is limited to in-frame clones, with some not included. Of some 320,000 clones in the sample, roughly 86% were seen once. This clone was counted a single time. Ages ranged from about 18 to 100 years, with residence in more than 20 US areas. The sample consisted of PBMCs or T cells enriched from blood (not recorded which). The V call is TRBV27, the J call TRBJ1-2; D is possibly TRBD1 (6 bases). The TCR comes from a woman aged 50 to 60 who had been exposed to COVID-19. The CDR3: CASSLLPGDLYGYTF. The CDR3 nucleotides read TGTGCCAGCAGTTTACTCCCAGGGGACCTCTATGGCTACACCTTC.